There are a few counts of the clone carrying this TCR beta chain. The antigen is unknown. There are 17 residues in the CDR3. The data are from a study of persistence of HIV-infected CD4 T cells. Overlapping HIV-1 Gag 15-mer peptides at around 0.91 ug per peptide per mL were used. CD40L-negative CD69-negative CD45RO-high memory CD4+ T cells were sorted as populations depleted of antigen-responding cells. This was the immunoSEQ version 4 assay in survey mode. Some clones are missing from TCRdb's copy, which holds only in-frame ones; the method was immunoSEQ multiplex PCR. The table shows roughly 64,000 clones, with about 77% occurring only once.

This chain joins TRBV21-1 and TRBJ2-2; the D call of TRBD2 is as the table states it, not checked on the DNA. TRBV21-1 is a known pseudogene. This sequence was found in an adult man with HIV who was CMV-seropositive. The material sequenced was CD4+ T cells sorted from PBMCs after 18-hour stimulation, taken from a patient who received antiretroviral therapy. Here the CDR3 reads CASSERSLGGDTGELFF. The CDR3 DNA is TGTGCCAGCAGCGAAAGATCGCTTGGCGGGGACACCGGGGAGCTGTTTTTT.